The present TCR beta chain was sequenced within a study of T cells expressing NK-cell markers. TCRdb re-called the 5' RACE reads and shows each CDR3 protein once, DNA omitted. With over 150,000 distinct CDR3 sequences in the sample, the ten largest clones hold around 20%. Germline values: CDR1 SGHRS, CDR2 YFSETQ. The CDR3 has 14 residues. This receptor was identified in a man between 18 and 69 years old in good health. The chain is built from TRBV5-1 and TRBJ2-7; the D call from TCRdb, TRBD1, cannot be confirmed without DNA. Sample: blood T cells: a sorted CD56 or NKG2C T cell subset, CD4+ or CD8+ T cells, or bulk PBMC T cells (not recorded which). The CDR3 here is CASSGDRGTYEQYF.